This T cell receptor beta chain was identified during a study of spatial heterogeneity in lung cancer. Study overall: Each unique TCR and UMI combination was seen more than ten times on average in raw reads. Study-wide results and caveats: At tumor resection, ubiquitous expanded TCRs were detected in blood more often than later.

By proportion, this clonotype is medium-sized. Its cognate antigen is unknown. Found in a library prepared for alpha chains, this beta chain is an off-target read, and its abundance has little meaning. Documented time point: sample taken at primary tumor resection. Material for sequencing was whole RNA from tumor, nontumor lung or frozen PBMC, left unsorted. The approximately 78 donors had untreated early-stage non-small cell lung cancer. Each molecule of TCR cDNA was tagged with one unique molecular identifier. TCRdb redid the calling of the 5' RACE reads with MiXCR, one entry per CDR3 protein. The sample yields thousands of distinct CDR3 sequences, around 24% seen once. The CDR3 has 12 residues. Looked up from germline, CDR1 is MNHEY and CDR2 is SMNVEV (reference sequence). Trimming took 7 bases from V and 2 from J, leaving 8 bases between them.

Sequenced material: PBMCs, taken at surgery. The V call is TRBV27, the J call TRBJ1-1; D is unclear. The receptor was derived from a female donor with early-stage non-small cell lung cancer. The DNA of the CDR3 is TGTGCCAGCAAGGTAGGAAACACTGAAGCTTTCTTT. This gives the protein CASKVGNTEAFF.